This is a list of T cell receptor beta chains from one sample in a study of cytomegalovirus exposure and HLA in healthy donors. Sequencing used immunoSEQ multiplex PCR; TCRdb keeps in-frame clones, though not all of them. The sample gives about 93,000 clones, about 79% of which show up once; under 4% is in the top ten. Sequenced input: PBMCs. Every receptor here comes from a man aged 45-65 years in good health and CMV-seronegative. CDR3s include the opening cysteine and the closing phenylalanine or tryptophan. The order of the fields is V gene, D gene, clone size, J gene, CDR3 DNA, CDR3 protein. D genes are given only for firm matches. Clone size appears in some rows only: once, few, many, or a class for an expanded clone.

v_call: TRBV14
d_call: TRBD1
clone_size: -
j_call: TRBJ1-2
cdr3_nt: TGTGCCAGCAGAAGGACAGGGGGCGACTCCTATGGCTACACCTTC
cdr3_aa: CASRRTGGDSYGYTF

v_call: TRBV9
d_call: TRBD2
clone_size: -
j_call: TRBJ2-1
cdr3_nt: TGTGCCAGCAATAAGCGGGAGAGCCTTGGGGGTGAGCAGTTCTTC
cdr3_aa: CASNKRESLGGEQFF

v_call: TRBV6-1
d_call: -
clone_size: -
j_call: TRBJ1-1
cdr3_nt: TGTGCCAGCAGTGATAGGGGAGCTTTCTTT
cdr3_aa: CASSDRGAFF

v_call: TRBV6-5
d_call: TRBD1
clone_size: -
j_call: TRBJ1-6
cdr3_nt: TGTGCCAGCAGTCCACAGGGGGCTACGGGTTCACCCCTCCACTTT
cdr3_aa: CASSPQGATGSPLHF

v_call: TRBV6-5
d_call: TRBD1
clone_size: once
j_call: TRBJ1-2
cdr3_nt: TGTGCCAGCAGTTACTCTAGGACAGGGAGTTCCTATGGCTACACCTTC
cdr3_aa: CASSYSRTGSSYGYTF

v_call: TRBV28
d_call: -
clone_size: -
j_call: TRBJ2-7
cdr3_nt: TGTGCCAGCAGTCTCTGGACAAGTTCTTACGAGCAGTACTTC
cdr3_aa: CASSLWTSSYEQYF

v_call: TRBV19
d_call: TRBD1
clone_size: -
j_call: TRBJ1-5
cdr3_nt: TGTGCCAGTAGTAGGGGCGACAGGGAAAGAAGTCAGCCCCAGCATTTT
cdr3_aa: CASSRGDRERSQPQHF

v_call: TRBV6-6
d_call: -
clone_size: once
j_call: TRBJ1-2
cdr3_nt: TGTGCCAGCAGTTACGAAAGCCCTTTAGCTAACTATGGCTACACCTTC
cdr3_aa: CASSYESPLANYGYTF

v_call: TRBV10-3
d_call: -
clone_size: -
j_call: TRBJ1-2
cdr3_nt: TGTGCCATCAGTGAGTCCATAAAGCTTTATGGCTACACCTTC
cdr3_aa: CAISESIKLYGYTF

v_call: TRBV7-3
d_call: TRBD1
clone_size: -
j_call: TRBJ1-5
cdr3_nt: TGTGCCAGCAGCTTGGACAGGGGGAATCAGCCCCAGCATTTT
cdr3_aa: CASSLDRGNQPQHF

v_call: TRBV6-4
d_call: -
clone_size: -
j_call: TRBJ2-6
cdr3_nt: TGTGCCAGCAGTGAGACCCCCCAGGGAATCTCTGGGGCCAACGTCCTGACTTTC
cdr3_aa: CASSETPQGISGANVLTF

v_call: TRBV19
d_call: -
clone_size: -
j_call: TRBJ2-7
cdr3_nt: TGTGCCAGTAGCACCCCCTCGAGCGGCTCCTACGAGCAGTACTTC
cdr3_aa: CASSTPSSGSYEQYF

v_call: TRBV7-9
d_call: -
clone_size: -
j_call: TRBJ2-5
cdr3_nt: TGTGCCAGCAGCTTAGCCGGAGGGGAAGAAGAGACCCAGTACTTC
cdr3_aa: CASSLAGGEEETQYF

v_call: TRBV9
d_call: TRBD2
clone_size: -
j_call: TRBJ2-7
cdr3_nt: TGTGCCAGCAGCTCCCACCCCTCGGGACTAGCGGGAGGGAACCACGAGCAGTACTTC
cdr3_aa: CASSSHPSGLAGGNHEQYF

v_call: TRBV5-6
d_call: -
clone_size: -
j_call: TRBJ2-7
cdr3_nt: TGTGCCAGCCTCCGGGTCCGGCCCTACGAGCAGTACTTC
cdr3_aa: CASLRVRPYEQYF

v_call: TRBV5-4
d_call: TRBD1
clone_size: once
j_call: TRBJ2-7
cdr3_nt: TGTGCCAGCAGCTTACCACAGGGGGTGGGAGAGCAGTACTTC
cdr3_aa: CASSLPQGVGEQYF

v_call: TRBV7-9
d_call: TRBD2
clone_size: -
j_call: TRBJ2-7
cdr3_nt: TGTGCCAGCAGAGGGGAGCGGGAGTCCAAGGAGCAGTACTTC
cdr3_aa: CASRGERESKEQYF

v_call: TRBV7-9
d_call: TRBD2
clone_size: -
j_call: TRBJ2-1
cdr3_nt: TGTGCCAGCAGCTCGGTGACTAGCGCCAATGAGCAGTTCTTC
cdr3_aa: CASSSVTSANEQFF

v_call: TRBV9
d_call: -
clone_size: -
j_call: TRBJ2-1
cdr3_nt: TGTGCCAGCAGCGTAGGGGGCTGGAGCGATGAGCAGTTCTTC
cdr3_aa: CASSVGGWSDEQFF

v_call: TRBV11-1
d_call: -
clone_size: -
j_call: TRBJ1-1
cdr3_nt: TGTGCCAGCAGCTTAGAGGCCAGGGGAACTGAAGCTTTCTTT
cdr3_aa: CASSLEARGTEAFF

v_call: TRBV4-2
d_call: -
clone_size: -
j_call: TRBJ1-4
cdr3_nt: TGTGCCAGCAGCCAAGACAGCCAGCGTAATGAAAAACTGTTTTTT
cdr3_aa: CASSQDSQRNEKLFF

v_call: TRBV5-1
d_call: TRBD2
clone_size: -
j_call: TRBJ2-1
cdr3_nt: TGCGCCAGCAGCCCTAGGGGCGGTTTGATAGCGGGAGAATACGAGCAGTTCTTC
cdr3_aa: CASSPRGGLIAGEYEQFF

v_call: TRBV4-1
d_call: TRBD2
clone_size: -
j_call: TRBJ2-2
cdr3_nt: TGCGCCAGCAGCCGGCTCCCTCTAGCGGGTATAAACGGGGCGGCCGGGGAGCTGTTTTTT
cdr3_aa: CASSRLPLAGINGAAGELFF

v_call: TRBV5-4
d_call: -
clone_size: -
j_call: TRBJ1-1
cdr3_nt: TGTGCCAGCAGCCCGCGGGACTTTAACACTGAAGCTTTCTTT
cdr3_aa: CASSPRDFNTEAFF

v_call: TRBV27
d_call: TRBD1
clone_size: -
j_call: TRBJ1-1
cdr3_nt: TGTGCCAGCAGTTTATCGTTAGGACAGGGTTTAGCTTTCTTT
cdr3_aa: CASSLSLGQGLAFF

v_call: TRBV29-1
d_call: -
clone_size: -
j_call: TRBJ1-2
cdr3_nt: TGCAGCGTTGGGGAGGGACGTAACTATGGCTACACCTTC
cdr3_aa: CSVGEGRNYGYTF

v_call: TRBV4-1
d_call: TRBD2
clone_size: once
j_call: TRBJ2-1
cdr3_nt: TGCGCCAGCAGCCAAGTAGCGGGATACAATGAGCAGTTCTTC
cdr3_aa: CASSQVAGYNEQFF

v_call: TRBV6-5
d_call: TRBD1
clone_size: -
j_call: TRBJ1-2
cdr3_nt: TGTGCCAGCAGTTTAAAAGGGGGCGGGCATGGCTACACCTTC
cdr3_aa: CASSLKGGGHGYTF

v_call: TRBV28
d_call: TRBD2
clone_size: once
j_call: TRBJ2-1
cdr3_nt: TGTGCCAGCAGTTCCCTGCCGGGACTAGCGGGATCGACGAATGAGCAGTTCTTC
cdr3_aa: CASSSLPGLAGSTNEQFF

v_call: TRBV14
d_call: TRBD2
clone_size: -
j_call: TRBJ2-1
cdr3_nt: TGTGCCAGCAGCCGAGGGACTACCAATGAGCAGTTCTTC
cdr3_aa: CASSRGTTNEQFF

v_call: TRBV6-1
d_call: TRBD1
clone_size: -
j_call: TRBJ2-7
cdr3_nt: TGTGCCAGCAGCAACACACAGGGGGCCACCTACGAGCAGTACTTC
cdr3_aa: CASSNTQGATYEQYF

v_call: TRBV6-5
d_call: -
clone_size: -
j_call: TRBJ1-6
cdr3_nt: TGTGCCAGCAGTTACGCAAAGGTGGGCCCCCTCCACTTT
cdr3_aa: CASSYAKVGPLHF

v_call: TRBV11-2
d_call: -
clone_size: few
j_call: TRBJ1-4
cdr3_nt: TGTGCCAGCAGCCCCAGGGCCCGATCAACTAATGAAAAACTGTTTTTT
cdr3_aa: CASSPRARSTNEKLFF

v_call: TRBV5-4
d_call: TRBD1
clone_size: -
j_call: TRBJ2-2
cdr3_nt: TGTGCCAGCAGCCCGAATGGACAGGGGAGTGTCACCGGGGAGCTGTTTTTT
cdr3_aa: CASSPNGQGSVTGELFF

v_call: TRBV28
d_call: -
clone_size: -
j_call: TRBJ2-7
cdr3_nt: TGTGCCAGCAGTCCAAATACACCGTCCGGGTACGAGCAGTACTTC
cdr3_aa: CASSPNTPSGYEQYF

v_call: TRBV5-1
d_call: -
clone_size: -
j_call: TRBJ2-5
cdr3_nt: TGCGCCAGCAGCTTGGGGACACCTGGGGAGACCCAGTACTTC
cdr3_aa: CASSLGTPGETQYF

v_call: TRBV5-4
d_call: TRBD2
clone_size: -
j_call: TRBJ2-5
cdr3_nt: TGTGCCAGCGCTAGCGGGAGGGGCCAAGAGACCCAGTACTTC
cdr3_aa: CASASGRGQETQYF

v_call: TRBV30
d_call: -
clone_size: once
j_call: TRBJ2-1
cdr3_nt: TGTGCCTGGAGTGGAGGGAGCTCCTACAATGAGCAGTTCTTC
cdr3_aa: CAWSGGSSYNEQFF

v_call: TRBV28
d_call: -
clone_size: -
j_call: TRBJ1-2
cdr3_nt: TGTGCCAGCAGTTTAGGCCAACGGGGGAATGGCTACACCTTC
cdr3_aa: CASSLGQRGNGYTF

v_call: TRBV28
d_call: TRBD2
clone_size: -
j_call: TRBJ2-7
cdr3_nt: TGTGCCAGCAGTTTATCCGGACTAGCCTACGAGCAGTACTTC
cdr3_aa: CASSLSGLAYEQYF

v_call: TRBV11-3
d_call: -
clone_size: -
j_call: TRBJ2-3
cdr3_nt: TGTGCCAGCAGCTTAAGACAGGCAGGAGCAGATACGCAGTATTTT
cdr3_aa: CASSLRQAGADTQYF

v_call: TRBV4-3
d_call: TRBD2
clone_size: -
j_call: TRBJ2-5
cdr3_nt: TGCGCCAGCAGCCATACTAGCGGGAGTGGAGGGACCCAGTACTTC
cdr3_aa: CASSHTSGSGGTQYF

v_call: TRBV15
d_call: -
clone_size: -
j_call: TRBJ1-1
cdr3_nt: TGTGCCACCAGCAGGGATAGGAGCGTTTTAGAAGCTTTCTTT
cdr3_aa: CATSRDRSVLEAFF

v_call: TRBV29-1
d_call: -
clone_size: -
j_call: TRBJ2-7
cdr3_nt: TGCAGCGCTGGGGGGGGGCTCGGTTACGAGCAGTACTTC
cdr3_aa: CSAGGGLGYEQYF

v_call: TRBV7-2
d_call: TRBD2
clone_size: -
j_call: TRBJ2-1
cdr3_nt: TGTGCCAGCAGCTACTACAGGGGGAGCGGGAGGGGTAATGAGCAGTTCTTC
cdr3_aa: CASSYYRGSGRGNEQFF

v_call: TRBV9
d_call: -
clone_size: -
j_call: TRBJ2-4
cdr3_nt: TGTGCCAGCAGCGCCACACAGGGAAGTCAAAACATTCAGTACTTC
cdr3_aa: CASSATQGSQNIQYF

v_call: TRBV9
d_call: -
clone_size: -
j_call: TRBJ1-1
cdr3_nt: TGTGCCAGCAGCGTAGGTCAAGGGGGGGGCAGCATGAACACTGAAGCTTTCTTT
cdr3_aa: CASSVGQGGGSMNTEAFF

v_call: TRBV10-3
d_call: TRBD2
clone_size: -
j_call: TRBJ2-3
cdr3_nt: TGTGCCATCAGTGCTAGCGGAGCCAGCACAGATACGCAGTATTTT
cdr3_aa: CAISASGASTDTQYF

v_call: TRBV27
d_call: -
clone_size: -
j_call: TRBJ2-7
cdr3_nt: TGTGCCAGCAAAGAGGCAGCGGGTGACTCCTACGAGCAGTACTTC
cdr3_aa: CASKEAAGDSYEQYF

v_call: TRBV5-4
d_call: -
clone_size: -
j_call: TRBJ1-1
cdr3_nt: TGTGCCAGCAGCTTGGCACAGTTGAACACTGAAGCTTTCTTT
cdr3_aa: CASSLAQLNTEAFF